These T cell receptor beta chains were read from a single sample in a study of blood T cell repertoires in COVID-19. Profiled with immunoSEQ multiplex PCR; TCRdb holds only in-frame clones, not every one. The table includes approximately 350,000 clones, around 86% detected once. Sequencing was carried out using peripheral blood. These receptors all stem from a woman between 50 and 59 years old with COVID-19, enrolled during active disease. CDR3s leave out the opening cysteine and the closing phenylalanine or tryptophan. The order of the fields is clone size, V gene, J gene, CDR3 protein. Size values are once, few and many counts, or a class for expanded clones, and some rows have none.

>-|TRBV27|TRBJ2-5
ASSRYSGTGTETQY
>once|TRBV25-1|TRBJ1-2
ASSGHAGGYT
>-|TRBV19|TRBJ1-2
ASSVQGAYGYT
>-|TRBV19|TRBJ2-3
ASSIWGGLAGGSTDTQY
>-|TRBV6-6|TRBJ1-6
ASSFGQGMDSPLH
>-|TRBV7-9|TRBJ1-4
ASSLWGQTNEKLF
>-|TRBV30|TRBJ1-2
AWSGEWGLDGYT
>-|TRBV27|TRBJ1-4
ASSPNRGNEKLF
>-|TRBV3-1/TRBV3-2|TRBJ2-7
ASSQEGQAPGEQY
>-|TRBV6-5|TRBJ1-6
ASRGTGVNSPLH
>-|TRBV5-1|TRBJ2-1
ASSYYGTHGSDGQF
>-|TRBV6-4|TRBJ2-1
ASSDSSGRHEQF
>-|TRBV5-1|TRBJ2-2
ASSLGPSGSLGTGELF
>-|TRBV24-1|TRBJ2-3
ATSDSPQGRPNTDTQY
>-|TRBV6-2/TRBV6-3|TRBJ2-7
ASSNYPTSGRGSYEQY
>-|TRBV29-1|TRBJ2-2
SGTSRSTGELF
>few|TRBV7-3|TRBJ2-2
ASSLDRGAVTGELF
>once|TRBV19|TRBJ1-4
ASSKQGTNEKLF
>-|TRBV24-1|TRBJ1-3
ATSDPGSSGNTIY
>-|TRBV19|TRBJ2-2
ASSAPRGRTGELF
>-|TRBV6-5|TRBJ2-7
ASSYSSRGSYEQY
>-|TRBV19|TRBJ2-1
ASSSSSGGRYNEQF
>-|TRBV19|TRBJ1-1
ASMEGTGFFLAF
>-|TRBV11-2|TRBJ1-1
ASSLDSEAF
>-|TRBV10-2|TRBJ2-7
ASSVPGDLFYEQY
>-|TRBV11-3|TRBJ2-1
ASRTSGSYNEQF
>-|TRBV7-2|TRBJ2-3
ASSSRGSGRSFGTDTQY